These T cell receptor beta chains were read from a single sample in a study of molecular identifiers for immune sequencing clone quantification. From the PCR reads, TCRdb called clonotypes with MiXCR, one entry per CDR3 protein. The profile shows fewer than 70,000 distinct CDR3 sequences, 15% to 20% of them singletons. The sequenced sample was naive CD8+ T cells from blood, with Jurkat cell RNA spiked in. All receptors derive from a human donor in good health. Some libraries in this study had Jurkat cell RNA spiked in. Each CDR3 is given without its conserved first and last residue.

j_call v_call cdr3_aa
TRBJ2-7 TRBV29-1 SVDGTTKGRSYEQY
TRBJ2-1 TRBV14 ASSQREYSYNEQF
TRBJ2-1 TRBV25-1 ASSEWESSYNEQF
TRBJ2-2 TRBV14 ASSLTRTGELF
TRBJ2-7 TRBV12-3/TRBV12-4 ASSLTESLVTGPHEQY
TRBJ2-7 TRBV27 ASSPLLAGGPTYEQY
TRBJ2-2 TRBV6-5 ASSSERERDTGELF
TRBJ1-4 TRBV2 ASSDERQGHGEKLF
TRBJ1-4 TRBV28 ASSLRPSGEKLF
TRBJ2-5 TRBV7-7 ASSLGASAQETQY
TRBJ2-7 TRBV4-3 ASSQGRGIGYEQY
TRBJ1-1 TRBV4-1 ASSQGPLKTGKYEAF
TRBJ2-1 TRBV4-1 ASSQDNPRDEQF
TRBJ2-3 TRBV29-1 SVRQAPRTDTQY
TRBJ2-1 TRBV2 ASSTGLAGGPYNEQF
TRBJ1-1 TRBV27 ASSYLTGLGTEAF
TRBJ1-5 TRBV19 ASSMLFGQGAEVNQPQH
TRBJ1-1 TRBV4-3 ASSQGWSEAF
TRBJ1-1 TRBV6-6 ASSPRQGAGTEAF
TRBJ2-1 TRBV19 ASSIVGNEQF